The rows below give T cell receptor beta chains drawn from one sample of a study of blood T cell repertoires in COVID-19. TCRdb keeps only in-frame clones here, not all; method: immunoSEQ multiplex PCR. The table shows about 280,000 clones, with over 85% occurring only once. Material: PBMCs or T cells enriched from blood (not recorded which). These receptors were obtained from a woman aged 55-70 years who had recovered from COVID-19. Both conserved end residues are part of each CDR3. A D gene is named only where the DNA matches it firmly. The size entry is marked missing in some rows and otherwise reads once, few, many or a size class.

D	V	J	size	DNA	CDR3
NA	TRBV5-8	TRBJ2-5	NA	TGTGCCAGCAGCCGTGGTACCGGTCAGGGATACGAGACCCAGTACTTC	CASSRGTGQGYETQYF
TRBD1	TRBV2	TRBJ1-2	NA	TGTGCCAGCAGTTTTCAGCCCGGGACAGGGCTTTATGGCTACACCTTC	CASSFQPGTGLYGYTF
TRBD1	TRBV27	TRBJ1-2	NA	TGTGCCAGCAGTTACAGGGGCGATAACTATGGCTACACCTTC	CASSYRGDNYGYTF
TRBD1	TRBV18	TRBJ1-2	NA	TGTGCCAGCTCACCCTCCGAGGGACAGGTCTATGGCTACACCTTC	CASSPSEGQVYGYTF
NA	TRBV4-1	TRBJ1-5	NA	TGCGCCAGCAGCCAAGGCAGGGAGGAAAGCAATCAGCCCCAGCATTTT	CASSQGREESNQPQHF
TRBD1	TRBV28	TRBJ2-7	NA	TGTGCCAGCAGTTTAGACAGGGGGCAAGGGTGGTACGAGCAGTACTTC	CASSLDRGQGWYEQYF
TRBD1	TRBV15	TRBJ1-1	NA	TGTGCCACCAGCAGAGATGCAGGGGGCACCATAGCCGAAGCTTTCTTT	CATSRDAGGTIAEAFF
NA	TRBV28	TRBJ2-1	NA	TGTGCCAGCGGCTCAACCACGAATGAGCAGTTCTTC	CASGSTTNEQFF
NA	TRBV28	TRBJ1-2	NA	TGTGCCAGCAGACCCGACAGTTCATTTGGCTACACCTTC	CASRPDSSFGYTF
NA	TRBV5-8	TRBJ1-3	NA	TGTGCCAGCAGCTTGGTTGGGGGCACTGGAAACACCATATATTTT	CASSLVGGTGNTIYF
NA	TRBV9	TRBJ1-1	NA	TGTGCCAGCAGCGTAGCTAGGGGCGATGAAGCTTTCTTT	CASSVARGDEAFF
TRBD1	TRBV6-5	TRBJ1-4	NA	TGTGCCAGCAGTTACAGGGACAGGGGGCATGAAAAACTGTTTTTT	CASSYRDRGHEKLFF
TRBD1	TRBV11-2	TRBJ1-1	NA	TGTGCCAGCCGCTTGCAAGGGGGCGCTTCGATCCGGTACACTGAAGCTTTCTTT	CASRLQGGASIRYTEAFF
NA	TRBV4-1	TRBJ2-1	NA	TGCGCCAGCAGCTCACCCCGGGAGTGGGGCAATGAGCAGTTCTTC	CASSSPREWGNEQFF
TRBD1	TRBV24-1	TRBJ1-2	NA	TGTGCCACCAGTGATCAGACAGGGGGCAACTATGGCTACACCTTC	CATSDQTGGNYGYTF
NA	TRBV6-4	TRBJ1-5	NA	TGTGCCAGCAGTGTTGGTAGCTTCTCCAATCAGCCCCAGCATTTT	CASSVGSFSNQPQHF
TRBD1	TRBV3-1/TRBV3-2	TRBJ1-2	few	TGTGCCAGCAGCCAAGGACAGGGAGATGGCTACACCTTC	CASSQGQGDGYTF
NA	TRBV28	TRBJ1-5	NA	TGTGCCAGCAGCCTAAATCAGCCCCAGCATTTT	CASSLNQPQHF
NA	TRBV19	TRBJ2-7	NA	TGTGCCACAGGGGACTACGAGCAGTACTTC	CATGDYEQYF
NA	TRBV11-3	TRBJ2-1	NA	TGTGCCAGCAGCGTGGTCCTAGGCAATGAGCAGTTCTTC	CASSVVLGNEQFF
NA	TRBV28	TRBJ1-1	NA	TGTGCCAGCGTTTCTAGTCATCGGGGTATGGGCACTGAAGCTTTCTTT	CASVSSHRGMGTEAFF
TRBD1	TRBV4-1	TRBJ1-1	once	TGCGCCAGCAGCCAAGATATTCTAAAAATAGGCAGGGGGGTGTCTGAAGCTTTCTTT	CASSQDILKIGRGVSEAFF
NA	TRBV12-3/TRBV12-4	TRBJ2-5	NA	TGTGCCAGCAGTTTGGGCGAGACCCAGTACTTC	CASSLGETQYF
NA	TRBV11-2	TRBJ2-2	NA	TGTGCCAGCAGCTTAGCCCAGGGGACCGGGGAGCTGTTTTTT	CASSLAQGTGELFF
NA	TRBV30	TRBJ1-6	NA	TGTGCCTGGAGGGGAGCAGGTAATTCACCCCTCCACTTT	CAWRGAGNSPLHF
NA	TRBV3-1/TRBV3-2	TRBJ1-2	few	TGTGCCAGCAGCCAACAGGGGCTCTATGGCTACACCTTC	CASSQQGLYGYTF
NA	TRBV20-1	TRBJ2-5	NA	TGCAGTGACAGTTTCCAAGAGACCCAGTACTTC	CSDSFQETQYF
TRBD2	TRBV10-1	TRBJ2-5	NA	TGCGCCAGCAGTGGGGGGGGCCAAGAGACCCAGTACTTC	CASSGGGQETQYF
NA	TRBV11-3	TRBJ2-7	NA	TGTGCCAGCAGCCGTCTATACGAGCAGTACTTC	CASSRLYEQYF
NA	TRBV5-8	TRBJ1-5	NA	TGTGCCAGCAGCTTGTACAGGGAGGGCGATCAGCCCCAGCATTTT	CASSLYREGDQPQHF
TRBD1	TRBV24-1	TRBJ1-5	NA	TGTGCCACCAGTGACGGGGGACAGGGGTTACGCAATCAGCCCCAGCATTTT	CATSDGGQGLRNQPQHF
TRBD1	TRBV18	TRBJ1-6	NA	TGTGCCAGCTCACCAACAGGGGGCCAAAATTCACCCCTCCACTTT	CASSPTGGQNSPLHF
TRBD1	TRBV19	TRBJ1-5	NA	TGTGCCAGTAGTCGTCCGGGACAGGGGGCGATTCAGCCCCAGCATTTT	CASSRPGQGAIQPQHF
NA	TRBV5-1	TRBJ1-6	NA	TGCGCCAGCAGCAATAGCCTTGGGGGGGTTAATTCACCCCTCCACTTT	CASSNSLGGVNSPLHF
NA	TRBV7-9	TRBJ1-5	once	TGTGCCAGCAGCTTAGAGGCAGGGGGCAATCAGCCCCAGCATTTT	CASSLEAGGNQPQHF
NA	TRBV3-1/TRBV3-2	TRBJ1-1	NA	TGTGCCAGCAGCAAGATGGCTCTGAACACTGAAGCTTTCTTT	CASSKMALNTEAFF